The TCR beta chain described here comes from a study of blood T cell repertoires in COVID-19. The overall study: Specimens from acute and convalescent COVID-19 originated in the United States, Italy and Spain.

Cohort allocation depended upon clinical history that participants reported. Recovery among Cohort 3 donors was established by two negative PCRs, clearance, or symptom resolution. The CDR3 extends over 15 amino acids. Germline V CDR1 and CDR2: SGHTA, FQGNSA. V was clipped by 4 bases and J by 4 bases; unmatched bases: 1. Original analysis: From reference gene primer amplification, estimates of nucleated cell counts were derived. Measured with immunoSEQ multiplex PCR; TCRdb has only the in-frame clones, and not every one. That table gives V, J and clone size, and the DNA gave D and trimming. The table records a few hundred thousand clones, about 88% of them present only once.

The source is an older woman who had recovered from COVID-19. Sequencing was done on a sample of PBMCs or T cells enriched from blood (not recorded which). The chain is built from TRBV7-2 and TRBJ2-5; 15 bases line up with TRBD2. The CDR3 DNA reads as TGTGCCAGCAGCTCGGGACTAGCGGGGGGAGAGACCCAGTACTTC. As protein: CASSSGLAGGETQYF.